One and the same sample provided the 25 T cell receptor beta chains below, sequenced in a study of cytomegalovirus exposure and HLA in healthy donors. Primers included in the PCR were 60 Vbeta and 13 Jbeta primers. The table came from immunoSEQ multiplex PCR; TCRdb's copy has only in-frame clones and leaves some out. The sample consists of approximately 81,000 clones, about 80% of them appearing once. The sequenced material came from PBMCs. Receptors were obtained from a man in his forties or fifties in good health and CMV-seropositive.

This clone was counted once. The chain uses TRBV11-2 and TRBJ1-1, with D perhaps TRBD1 (6 bases). Trimming stripped 3 bases from V and 1 base from J, with 12 bases between. The CDR3 contains 15 residues. CDR1 and CDR2 (germline): SGHAT, FQNNGV. The CDR3 sequence is CASSLRVQGNTEAFF. In nucleotides, the CDR3 is TGTGCCAGCAGCTTGAGGGTACAGGGGAACACTGAAGCTTTCTTT.

This clone appeared a few times. The gene calls are TRBV6-4 and TRBJ2-6; no definite D call. Trimming removed 5 bases at V and 0 bases at J, with 8 bases between. The CDR3 extends over 15 amino acids. The germline V gene has CDR1 MRHNA and CDR2 SNTAGT. The CDR3: CASSSDISGANVLTF. The CDR3 DNA follows: TGTGCCAGCAGTTCCGACATCTCTGGGGCCAACGTCCTGACTTTC.

The genes are TRBV7-9 and TRBJ2-1; TRBD2 matches at 9 bases. CDR3 size: 16 residues. Per germline, CDR1 SEHNR and CDR2 FQNEAQ (reference sequence). The V and J ends lost 5 bases and 4 bases, in that order; junction bases with no gene match: 9. CDR3 in amino acids: CASSGALAGTYNEQFF. In nucleotides, the CDR3 is TGTGCCAGCAGCGGGGCCCTAGCGGGAACTTACAATGAGCAGTTCTTC.

In its sample, this clone was seen a few times. The V gene is TRBV5-1, the J gene TRBJ2-2; 9 bases are a match to TRBD1. Trimming removed 2 bases from V and 3 bases from J; junction bases left unmatched: 11. CDR3 length: 18 amino acids. CDR1 SGHRS and CDR2 YFSETQ come from the germline V gene. CDR3 coding DNA: TGCGCCAGCAGCTTTTTAAAGAGTGACAGGGGGTACACCGGGGAGCTGTTTTTT. Its protein product is CASSFLKSDRGYTGELFF.

About this clone itself: Within the sample, other DNA sequences also encode this same CDR3. The rearrangement joins TRBV7-9 to TRBJ2-5, with D maybe TRBD2 (6 bases). Looked up from germline, CDR1 is SEHNR and CDR2 is FQNEAQ (reference sequence). Trimming removed 0 bases from V and 5 bases from J, with 10 bases in between. CDR3 size: 14 residues. In DNA form, the CDR3 reads TGTGCCAGCAGCTTAGCTGGTGGGAGGGAGACCCAGTACTTC. Protein sequence: CASSLAGGRETQYF.

The rearrangement uses TRBV19 and TRBJ1-3; D may be TRBD1 (6 bases). In germline, CDR1 is LNHDA, CDR2 SQIVND (reference sequence). V was trimmed by 6 bases and J by 2 bases, leaving 8 bases between them. This CDR3 is 13 amino acids long. CDR3 amino acids: CASSRQAGNTIYF. The DNA for the CDR3 is TGTGCCAGTAGCAGACAGGCTGGAAACACCATATATTTT. The whole variable domain, remainder taken from reference TRBV19 and TRBJ1-3, is DGGITQSPKYLFRKEGQNVTLSCEQNLNHDAMYWYRQDPGQGLRLIYYSQIVNDFQKGDIAEGYSVSREKKESFPLTVTSAQKNPTAFYLCASSRQAGNTIYFGEGSWLTVV.

This sequence joins TRBV27 and TRBJ2-6, with D perhaps matching TRBD1 (5 bases). Trimming took 4 bases from V and 3 from J, leaving 10 bases between them. CDR1 and CDR2 (germline): MNHEY, SMNVEV (reference sequence). This CDR3 region has 15 residues. The CDR3 is CASSSGLGGANVLTF. The CDR3 bases are TGTGCCAGCAGTTCAGGGCTGGGTGGGGCCAACGTCCTGACTTTC.

The table lists this clone with a few counts. This chain uses TRBV5-1 with TRBJ2-5; maybe TRBD1 (6 bases). CDR3 length: 16 residues. V shed 4 bases and J shed 5 bases, with 21 bases lying between them. The germline CDR1 and CDR2 sequences are SGHRS and YFSETQ. CDR3 DNA sequence: TGCGCCAGCAGCGGCGGACAGACTCAGGTTCTGGAGACCCAGTACTTC. Encoded protein: CASSGGQTQVLETQYF.

The chain is built from TRBV10-3 and TRBJ2-1; possibly TRBD2 for D (5 bases). The CDR3 spans 12 residues. Germline V CDR1 and CDR2: ENHRY, SYGVKD. Trimming cost V 7 bases and J 8 bases, with 12 bases left between them. In nucleotides, the CDR3 is TGTGCCATCATGAGGGCCAGCTATGAGCAGTTCTTC. It codes for CAIMRASYEQFF.

J is TRBJ2-7 and V is TRBV11-2; a weak D match, TRBD1 (6 bases). The CDR3 contains 14 residues. The V end lost 3 bases, the J end lost 3 bases, and 12 bases lay between the germline ends. CDR1 and CDR2 (germline): SGHAT, FQNNGV. The CDR3 sequence: CASSFPQGLYEQYF. The DNA of the CDR3 is TGTGCCAGCAGCTTCCCCCAGGGGCTCTACGAGCAGTACTTC.

The V call is TRBV11-2, the J call TRBJ2-3, with D unresolved. Trimming removed 0 bases from V and 4 bases from J, with 11 bases in between. The CDR3 is 15 amino acids. Germline CDR1 reads SGHAT; CDR2 reads FQNNGV. CDR3 nucleotides: TGTGCCAGCAGCTTAGACCTATACTCGGCAGATACGCAGTATTTT. It is translated as CASSLDLYSADTQYF. The full variable domain, in which reference TRBV11-2 and TRBJ2-3 provide the parts outside the CDR3, is EAGVAQSPRYKIIEKRQSVAFWCNPISGHATLYWYQQILGQGPKLLIQFQNNGVVDDSQLPKDRFSAERLKGVDSTLKIQPAKLEDSAVYLCASSLDLYSADTQYFGPGTRLTVL.

The chain carries TRBV7-3 and TRBJ2-5; perhaps TRBD1 as D (5 bases). Trimming left V 2 bases short and J 12 bases short, with 7 bases between. CDR1 and CDR2 from the germline V gene are SGHTA and FQGTGA. The CDR3 sequence is 10 residues long. DNA for the CDR3: TGTGCCAGCAGCTTAGGCAGGGAGTACTTC. It translates to CASSLGREYF.

The chain joins TRBV11-3 to TRBJ1-4; D is unclear. The CDR3 extends over 15 amino acids. The germline V gene has CDR1 SGHNT and CDR2 YENEEA. The V end was cut by 5 bases, the J end by 7 bases, with 17 bases between. The chain's CDR3 is CASSGGSFGFEKLFF. The CDR3 bases are TGTGCCAGCAGCGGAGGGAGTTTTGGGTTTGAAAAACTGTTTTTT.

V usage is TRBV6-1 and J usage is TRBJ2-3; 15 bases fit TRBD2. Germline loops: CDR1 MNHNS, CDR2 SASEGT. This CDR3 spans 18 amino acids. V was clipped by 4 bases and J by 3 bases; unmatched bases: 8. The CDR3 DNA sequence: TGTGCCAGCAGTGCCAGGACTAGCGGGAGGGCCGGAACAGATACGCAGTATTTT. Translating it yields CASSARTSGRAGTDTQYF.

This clone has a single count. V usage is TRBV19 and J usage is TRBJ2-1; 13 nucleotides match TRBD2. The CDR3 length is 22 residues. Germline values: CDR1 LNHDA, CDR2 SQIVND (reference sequence). The junction had 23 bases not matched to a gene; V was cut back by 3 bases and J by 6 bases. CDR3 DNA: TGTGCCAGTAGTATCTACGTTTCGATTGGACTAGCGGGAGAAAAGGTAGCCAATGAGCAGTTCTTC. Residues: CASSIYVSIGLAGEKVANEQFF.

This clone has a handful of counts. The chain couples TRBV27 to TRBJ2-7; the match to TRBD1 covers 8 bases. Germline trimming cut 5 bases from V and 5 bases from J; bases unmatched to any gene: 8. Looked up from germline, CDR1 is MNHEY and CDR2 is SMNVEV (reference sequence). The CDR3 length is 14 residues. As DNA, the CDR3 is TGTGCCAGCAGTCCTTGGACAGGGAGCAACGAGCAGTACTTC. Protein sequence: CASSPWTGSNEQYF.

Of note for this clone: Germline and junction disagree at one end, which may indicate a read error. V usage is TRBV15 and J usage is TRBJ2-6; D is perhaps TRBD1 (5 bases). In germline, CDR1 is LNHNV, CDR2 YYDKDF (reference sequence). The CDR3 sequence is 16 residues long. Here the CDR3 DNA reads TGTGCCGCAAGCCCGAGGACCGCTGCTGGGGCCAACGGCCTGACTTTC. Translating it yields CAASPRTAAGANGLTF.

This clone was seen a single time. V is TRBV27 and J is TRBJ2-1; 11 nucleotides line up with TRBD2. The CDR3 is 16 amino acids. The V and J ends lost 0 bases and 10 bases, in that order; junction bases with no gene match: 8. Germline V gene data show CDR1 as MNHEY and CDR2 as SMNVEV (reference sequence). The CDR3 loop is CASSLSATSGIFEQFF. The CDR3 coding sequence is TGTGCCAGCAGTTTATCTGCGACTAGCGGGATCTTCGAGCAGTTCTTC.

V gene TRBV7-8 combines with J gene TRBJ2-5; D uncertain. The CDR3 extends over 11 amino acids. Looked up from germline, CDR1 is SGHVS and CDR2 is FQNEAQ. Trimming left V 5 bases short and J 5 bases short, with 6 bases between. As DNA, the CDR3 is TGTGCCAGCAGCCTTTCGGAGACCCAGTACTTC. Translation: CASSLSETQYF.

This clone has more than one count but fewer than ten. The chain has TRBV2 and TRBJ1-1; a weak D match, TRBD1 (5 bases). The CDR3 extends over 13 amino acids. Trimming removed 5 bases from V and 2 bases from J, with 9 bases in between. Germline V lookup: CDR1 SNHLY, CDR2 FYNNEI. As DNA, the CDR3 is TGTGCCAGCAGTCTAGACAGAAACACTGAAGCTTTCTTT. Amino acids: CASSLDRNTEAFF.

The genes are TRBV5-1 and TRBJ2-3, with 10 bases lining up with TRBD2. J lost 1 base, V lost 3 bases, and 5 bases had no gene match. CDR1 SGHRS and CDR2 YFSETQ come from the germline V gene. This CDR3 is 16 amino acids long. The CDR3 coding sequence is TGCGCCAGCAGCTGGGACGGGACTAGCGGCACAGATACGCAGTATTTT. Its translation: CASSWDGTSGTDTQYF.

The chain employs TRBV18 and TRBJ2-2; 9 bases align to TRBD1. The V segment lost 3 bases and the J segment 3 bases; nucleotides outside the gene matches: 8. CDR1 is KGHSH, CDR2 LQKENI, per germline. The CDR3 contains 17 residues. The CDR3 DNA reads TGTGCCAGCTCACCGCGGACAGGGGCGTTATACACCGGGGAGCTGTTTTTT. This gives the protein CASSPRTGALYTGELFF.

Remarks on this clone: An end of the junction differs from the germline gene, which may be a read error. The sample holds other DNA sequences that translate to the same CDR3. The rearrangement links TRBV27 to TRBJ2-7, with TRBD1 as a possible D gene (6 bases). CDR1 is MNHEY and CDR2 is SMNVEV in the germline V gene (reference sequence). The CDR3 has 12 residues. The CDR3 spells CASRTGSYEQYF. The CDR3 DNA reads as TGTGCCAGCCGCACAGGGTCCTATGAGCAGTACTTC.

The chain uses TRBV18 and TRBJ1-5; the D is unclear. The CDR3 runs to 13 residues. Germline V gene sequence: CDR1 KGHSH, CDR2 LQKENI. Deletions cut 2 bases from V and 4 bases from J, with 6 bases between. In nucleotides, the CDR3 is TGTGCCAGCTCACCAGGAGTGAATCAGCCCCAGCATTTT. This codes for CASSPGVNQPQHF.

The chain recombines TRBV9 with TRBJ2-5, with TRBD2 as a possible D gene (5 bases). The germline gives CDR1 SGDLS, CDR2 YYNGEE. The CDR3 is 13 amino acids. V lost 0 bases and J 5 bases, leaving 8 bases between the germline ends. The DNA of the CDR3 is TGTGCCAGCAGCGTAGCTAGCAGGGAGACCCAGTACTTC. This sequence encodes CASSVASRETQYF.